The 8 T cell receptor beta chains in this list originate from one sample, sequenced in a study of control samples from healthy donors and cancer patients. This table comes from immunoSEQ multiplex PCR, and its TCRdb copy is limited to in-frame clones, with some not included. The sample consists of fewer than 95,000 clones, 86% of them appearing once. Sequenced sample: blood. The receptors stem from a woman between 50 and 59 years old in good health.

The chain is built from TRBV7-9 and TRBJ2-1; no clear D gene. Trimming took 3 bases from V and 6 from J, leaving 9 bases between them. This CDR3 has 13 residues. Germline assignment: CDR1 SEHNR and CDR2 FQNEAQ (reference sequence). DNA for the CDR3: TGTGCCAGCAGCTTGGAAGGTACCAATGAGCAGTTCTTC. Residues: CASSLEGTNEQFF.

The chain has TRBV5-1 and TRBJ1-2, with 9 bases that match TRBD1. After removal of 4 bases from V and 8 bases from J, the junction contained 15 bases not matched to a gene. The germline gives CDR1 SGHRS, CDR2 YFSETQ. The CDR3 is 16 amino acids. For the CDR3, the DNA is TGCGCCAGCAGCCCTTCAACAGGACAGGGGCTGGAGGGCTACACCTTC. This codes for CASSPSTGQGLEGYTF. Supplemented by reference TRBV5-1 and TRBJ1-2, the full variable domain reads KAGVTQTPRYLIKTRGQQVTLSCSPISGHRSVSWYQQTPGQGLQFLFEYFSETQRNKGNFPGRFSGRQFSNSRSEMNVSTLELGDSALYLCASSPSTGQGLEGYTFGSGTRLTVV.

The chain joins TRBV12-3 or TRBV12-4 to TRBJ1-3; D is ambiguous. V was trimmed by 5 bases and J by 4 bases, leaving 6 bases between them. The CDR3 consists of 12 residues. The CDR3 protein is CASSPRGNTIYF. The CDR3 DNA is TGTGCCAGCAGTCCACGAGGAAACACCATATATTTT.

CDR3 region: CASRTASSYEQYF. In DNA form, the CDR3 reads TGTGCCAGCAGAACAGCTAGCTCCTACGAGCAGTACTTC. This chain links TRBV27 with TRBJ2-7; no definite D call. Germline V CDR1 and CDR2: MNHEY, SMNVEV (reference sequence). The CDR3 runs 13 residues. V was cut by 6 bases and J by 0 bases, with 9 bases left in between.

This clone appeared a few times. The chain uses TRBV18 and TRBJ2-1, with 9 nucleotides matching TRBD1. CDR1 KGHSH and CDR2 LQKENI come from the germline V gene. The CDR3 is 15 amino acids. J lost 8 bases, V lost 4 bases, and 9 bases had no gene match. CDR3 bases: TGTGCCAGCTCACTCCGGGACAGGGTCCGGGATGAGCAGTTCTTC. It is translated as CASSLRDRVRDEQFF. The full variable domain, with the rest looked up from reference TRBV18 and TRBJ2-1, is NAGVMQNPRHLVRRRGQEARLRCSPMKGHSHVYWYRQLPEEGLKFMVYLQKENIIDESGMPKERFSAEFPKEGPSILRIQQVVRGDSAAYFCASSLRDRVRDEQFFGPGTRLTVL.

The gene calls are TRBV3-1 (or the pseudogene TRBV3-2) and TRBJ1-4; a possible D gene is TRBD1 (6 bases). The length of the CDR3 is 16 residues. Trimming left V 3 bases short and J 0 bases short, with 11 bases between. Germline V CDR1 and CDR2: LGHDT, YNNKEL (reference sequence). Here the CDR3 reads CASSHRTVATNEKLFF. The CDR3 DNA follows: TGTGCCAGCAGCCACCGGACAGTTGCAACTAATGAAAAACTGTTTTTT.

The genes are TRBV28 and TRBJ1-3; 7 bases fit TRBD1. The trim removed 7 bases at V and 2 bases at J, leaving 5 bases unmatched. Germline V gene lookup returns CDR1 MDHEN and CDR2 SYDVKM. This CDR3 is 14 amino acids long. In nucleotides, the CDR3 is TGTGCCAGCACCCAGGGGGTGGCTGGAAACACCATATATTTT. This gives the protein CASTQGVAGNTIYF.

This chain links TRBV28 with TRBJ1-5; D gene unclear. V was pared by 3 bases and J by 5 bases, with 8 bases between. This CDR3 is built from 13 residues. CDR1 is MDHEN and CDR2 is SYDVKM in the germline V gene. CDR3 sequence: CASSLFRDQPQHF. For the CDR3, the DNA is TGTGCCAGCAGTTTGTTTAGGGATCAGCCCCAGCATTTT.